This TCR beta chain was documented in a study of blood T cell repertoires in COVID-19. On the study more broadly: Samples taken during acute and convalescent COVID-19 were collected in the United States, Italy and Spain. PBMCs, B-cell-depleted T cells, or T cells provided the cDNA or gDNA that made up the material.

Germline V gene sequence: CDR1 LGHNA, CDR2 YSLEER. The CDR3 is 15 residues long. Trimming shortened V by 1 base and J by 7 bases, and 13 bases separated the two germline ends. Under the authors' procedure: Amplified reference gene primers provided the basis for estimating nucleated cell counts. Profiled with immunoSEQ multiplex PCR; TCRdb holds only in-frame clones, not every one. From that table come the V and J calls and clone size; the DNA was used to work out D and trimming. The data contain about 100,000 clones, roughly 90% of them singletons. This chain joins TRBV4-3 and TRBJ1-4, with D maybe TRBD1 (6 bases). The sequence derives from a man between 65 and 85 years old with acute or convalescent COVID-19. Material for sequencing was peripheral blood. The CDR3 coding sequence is TGCGCCAGCAGCCAAGGGCAGGGGTTTAGTGAAAAACTGTTTTTT. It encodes CASSQGQGFSEKLFF.